The 13 T cell receptor beta chains given below trace back to one sample, sequenced in a study of persistence of HIV-infected CD4 T cells. Sequencing used immunoSEQ version 4 in survey mode. Sequenced by immunoSEQ multiplex PCR; TCRdb stores in-frame clones only, minus some. The profile covers about 43,000 clones, with 80% to 90% appearing a single time and approximately 1% taken by the ten largest. Antigens for these TCRs are unknown. Nonspecific anti-CD3/anti-CD28 bead stimulation represents the broad CD4+ T cell repertoire. Responding CD4+ T cells were sorted by upregulation of both CD40 ligand and CD69. This sample comprised CD4+ T cells sorted from PBMCs after roughly 18-hour stimulation, obtained from a patient who received antiretroviral therapy. These TCRs come from an adult man with HIV who was CMV-seropositive.

The chain has TRBV7-2 and TRBJ1-5; weak D call: TRBD1 (5 bases). The V and J ends lost 3 bases and 4 bases respectively, with 7 bases between them. The CDR3 consists of 13 residues. Germline CDR1 is SGHTA and CDR2 is FQGNSA. CDR3 nucleotides: TGTGCCAGCAGCTTTGAGGGGAATCAGCCCCAGCATTTT. Translation: CASSFEGNQPQHF.

This clone was observed once. This chain joins TRBV27 and TRBJ2-3; tentatively, D is TRBD1 or TRBD2 (6 bases each). Trimming stripped 2 bases from V and 0 bases from J, with 15 bases between. The germline CDR1 and CDR2 sequences are MNHEY and SMNVEV (reference sequence). CDR3 size: 17 residues. CDR3 sequence (DNA): TGTGCCAGCAGTTTAAAGATCGGGGGCTTAAGCACAGATACGCAGTATTTT. This sequence encodes CASSLKIGGLSTDTQYF.

V usage is TRBV10-1 and J usage is TRBJ2-3; TRBD2 agrees at 13 bases. CDR1 and CDR2 (germline): WNHNN, SYGVQD (reference sequence). There are 19 residues in the CDR3. Trimming at V came to 7 bases and at J to 4 bases, leaving 17 bases not matched to a gene. The chain's CDR3 is CASKKGGLAGTQGADTQYF. CDR3 DNA: TGCGCCAGCAAGAAGGGGGGACTAGCGGGAACCCAAGGAGCAGATACGCAGTATTTT.

This clone was picked up one time. The V and J genes are TRBV11-2 and TRBJ2-7; D is undetermined. CDR1 SGHAT and CDR2 FQNNGV come from the germline V gene. Trimming took 3 bases from V and 5 from J, leaving 20 bases between them. The CDR3 loop spans 16 amino acids. CDR3 coding DNA: TGTGCCAGCAGCTTGGTACTTCTCGCAACATGGGACGAGCAGTACTTC. This translates into CASSLVLLATWDEQYF. Variable domain in full (rest from reference TRBV11-2 and TRBJ2-7): EAGVAQSPRYKIIEKRQSVAFWCNPISGHATLYWYQQILGQGPKLLIQFQNNGVVDDSQLPKDRFSAERLKGVDSTLKIQPAKLEDSAVYLCASSLVLLATWDEQYFGPGTRLTVT.

This clone was observed once. The chain is built from TRBV19 and TRBJ1-5; D gene unclear. V was trimmed by 3 bases and J by 5 bases, leaving 17 bases between them. There are 16 residues in the CDR3. Looked up from germline, CDR1 is LNHDA and CDR2 is SQIVND (reference sequence). The CDR3 sequence is CASSIGRARMDQPQHF. CDR3 nucleotide sequence: TGTGCCAGTAGTATCGGAAGGGCGAGGATGGATCAGCCCCAGCATTTT.

The CDR3 DNA follows: TGCGCCAGCAGCTTGTGGGCAGGGAAGGGGAATGAGCAGTTCTTC. It is translated as CASSLWAGKGNEQFF. The rearrangement links TRBV5-1 to TRBJ2-1; a weak D match, TRBD1 (5 bases). The ends were cut back, 1 base at V and 7 bases at J, with 15 bases in the middle. This CDR3 region has 15 residues. Germline lookup yields CDR1 SGHRS and CDR2 YFSETQ.

The chain carries TRBV6-1 and TRBJ1-5; 7 bases map to TRBD1. Germline values: CDR1 MNHNS, CDR2 SASEGT. The junction had 7 bases not matched to a gene; V was cut back by 1 base and J by 4 bases. CDR3 length: 16 residues. The CDR3 bases are TGTGCCAGCAGTGAAGATAGGACAGGCACTAATCAGCCCCAGCATTTT. This sequence encodes CASSEDRTGTNQPQHF.

This rearrangement joins TRBV4-1 to TRBJ1-2; perhaps TRBD1 as D (6 bases). Germline values: CDR1 MGHRA, CDR2 YSYEKL. The V gene lost 0 bases and the J gene lost 9 bases, with 17 bases spanning the gap. CDR3 size: 15 residues. The CDR3 DNA reads as TGCGCCAGCAGCCAAGATCAGGGGCCCCTACAACGCTACACCTTC. Amino acid sequence: CASSQDQGPLQRYTF.

This chain links TRBV29-1 with TRBJ1-2, with D unresolved. The CDR3 has 12 amino acids. V lost 3 bases and J lost 0, with 5 bases in between. Germline CDR1 and CDR2: SQVTM and ANQGSEA. CDR3 nucleotides: TGCAGCGTTGAGAAATCTAACTATGGCTACACCTTC. It translates to CSVEKSNYGYTF.

This clone has just a few counts. V and J are TRBV28 and TRBJ1-6; 9 bases align to TRBD1. Losses at the gene ends were 3 bases for V and 10 bases for J; bases not matched to a gene: 7. Germline V gives CDR1 MDHEN, CDR2 SYDVKM. The CDR3 spans 15 residues. The CDR3 loop is CASSFRDRVSSPLHF. Written as DNA, the CDR3 is TGTGCCAGCAGTTTCCGGGACAGGGTGTCATCACCCCTCCACTTT.

The chain has TRBV27 and TRBJ1-6, with 10 bases lining up with TRBD1. Germline V gene data show CDR1 as MNHEY and CDR2 as SMNVEV (reference sequence). This CDR3 is 16 amino acids long. The J segment lost 10 bases and the V segment lost 5 bases, leaving 11 bases of the junction unmatched. CDR3 loop: CASSLYKGQGNSPLHF. In DNA, the CDR3 is TGTGCCAGCAGTCTCTACAAGGGACAGGGGAACTCACCCCTCCACTTT.

V usage is TRBV19 and J usage is TRBJ2-3; D is undetermined. The germline gives CDR1 LNHDA, CDR2 SQIVND (reference sequence). The V and J ends lost 4 bases and 2 bases respectively, with 4 bases between them. This CDR3 is built from 12 residues. In nucleotides, the CDR3 is TGTGCCAGTAGTACTTACACAGATACGCAGTATTTT. Its translation is CASSTYTDTQYF.

The chain is built from TRBV5-1 and TRBJ1-2, with 8 bases matching TRBD1. Germline V lookup: CDR1 SGHRS, CDR2 YFSETQ. There are 15 residues in the CDR3. With V trimmed by 4 bases and J by 7 bases, 12 bases remained unmatched. CDR3 in amino acids: CASSPRQGAYGGYTF. Here the CDR3 DNA reads TGCGCCAGCAGCCCCCGCCAGGGGGCATATGGTGGCTACACCTTC.